This is a list of T cell receptor beta chains from one sample in a study of T cell responses to AZD1222 COVID-19 vaccine. Libraries were prepared by immunoSEQ multiplex PCR; TCRdb keeps only in-frame clonotypes and omits some of them. The sample holds around 190,000 clones, 88% seen once. The source was peripheral blood, collected 28 days after the second AZD1222 dose. The receptors stem from an adult who received the AZD1222 COVID-19 vaccine. Both conserved end residues are part of each CDR3. D genes are given only for firm matches. Clone size is not always given. Where it is, it says once, few, many or a class for expanded clones.

abundance: .; d_gene: .; v_gene: TRBV30; j_gene: TRBJ1-4; CDR3aa: CAWSTARLNEKLFF; CDR3nt: TGTGCCTGGAGTACGGCCAGGCTTAATGAAAAACTGTTTTTT
abundance: .; d_gene: TRBD1; v_gene: TRBV27; j_gene: TRBJ1-6; CDR3aa: CASRPGQNNSPLHF; CDR3nt: TGTGCCAGCAGACCGGGACAGAATAATTCACCCCTCCACTTT
abundance: .; d_gene: .; v_gene: TRBV20-1; j_gene: TRBJ1-4; CDR3aa: CSASREVGEKLFF; CDR3nt: TGCAGTGCTAGTCGGGAAGTAGGGGAAAAACTGTTTTTT
abundance: .; d_gene: .; v_gene: TRBV5-3; j_gene: TRBJ2-5; CDR3aa: CARSSRDTKETQYF; CDR3nt: TGTGCCAGAAGCAGCCGGGACACGAAAGAGACCCAGTACTTC
abundance: .; d_gene: .; v_gene: TRBV4-1; j_gene: TRBJ2-3; CDR3aa: CASSQEGGGASTDTQYF; CDR3nt: TGCGCCAGCAGCCAAGAGGGAGGGGGAGCTAGCACAGATACGCAGTATTTT
abundance: .; d_gene: .; v_gene: TRBV2; j_gene: TRBJ1-4; CDR3aa: CASCQGRVGEKLFF; CDR3nt: TGTGCCAGCTGCCAGGGGAGGGTTGGTGAAAAACTGTTTTTT
abundance: .; d_gene: .; v_gene: TRBV18; j_gene: TRBJ1-5; CDR3aa: CASSPEGYQPQHF; CDR3nt: TGTGCCAGCTCACCGGAGGGCTATCAGCCCCAGCATTTT
abundance: .; d_gene: .; v_gene: TRBV27; j_gene: TRBJ2-7; CDR3aa: CASSLSQGSYEQYF; CDR3nt: TGTGCCAGCAGTTTATCTCAGGGATCCTACGAGCAGTACTTC
abundance: few; d_gene: TRBD1; v_gene: TRBV5-1; j_gene: TRBJ1-1; CDR3aa: CASSSTGGANTEAFF; CDR3nt: TGCGCCAGCAGCTCGACAGGGGGTGCAAACACTGAAGCTTTCTTT
abundance: .; d_gene: .; v_gene: TRBV5-1; j_gene: TRBJ2-2; CDR3aa: CASSLEGPGELFF; CDR3nt: TGCGCCAGCAGCTTGGAGGGGCCCGGGGAGCTGTTTTTT
abundance: .; d_gene: TRBD2; v_gene: TRBV5-1; j_gene: TRBJ2-2; CDR3aa: CASSPGGGGAPGELFF; CDR3nt: TGCGCCAGCAGCCCCGGGGGCGGGGGGGCCCCCGGGGAGCTGTTTTTT
abundance: .; d_gene: .; v_gene: TRBV7-9; j_gene: TRBJ1-5; CDR3aa: CASSLSGREKHF; CDR3nt: TGTGCCAGCAGCTTGAGTGGCAGAGAGAAGCATTTT
abundance: .; d_gene: .; v_gene: TRBV10-3; j_gene: TRBJ2-3; CDR3aa: CAIATSTDTQYF; CDR3nt: TGTGCCATCGCTACTAGCACAGATACGCAGTATTTT
abundance: .; d_gene: .; v_gene: TRBV23-1; j_gene: TRBJ1-2; CDR3aa: CASSPPNRENYGYTF; CDR3nt: TGCGCCAGCAGTCCCCCAAACAGGGAGAACTATGGCTACACCTTC
abundance: .; d_gene: .; v_gene: TRBV5-1; j_gene: TRBJ1-1; CDR3aa: CASSSVIGRPQAFF; CDR3nt: TGCGCCAGCAGCTCGGTGATAGGAAGGCCACAAGCTTTCTTT
abundance: .; d_gene: .; v_gene: TRBV19; j_gene: TRBJ2-7; CDR3aa: CASSTPTRGRATYEQYF; CDR3nt: TGTGCCAGTAGTACCCCTACTCGGGGGCGGGCCACCTACGAGCAGTACTTC
abundance: .; d_gene: .; v_gene: TRBV6-5; j_gene: TRBJ1-2; CDR3aa: CASRPTDRYGYTF; CDR3nt: TGTGCCAGCAGGCCTACAGACCGCTATGGCTACACCTTC
abundance: .; d_gene: .; v_gene: TRBV30; j_gene: TRBJ1-5; CDR3aa: CAWAGSNQPQHF; CDR3nt: TGTGCCTGGGCAGGTTCCAATCAGCCCCAGCATTTT
abundance: few; d_gene: TRBD1; v_gene: TRBV5-1; j_gene: TRBJ2-2; CDR3aa: CASSWTGNTGELFF; CDR3nt: TGCGCCAGCAGCTGGACAGGGAACACCGGGGAGCTGTTTTTT
abundance: .; d_gene: .; v_gene: TRBV9; j_gene: TRBJ2-7; CDR3aa: CASSVAQGVGEQYF; CDR3nt: TGTGCCAGCAGCGTAGCCCAGGGTGTAGGGGAGCAGTACTTC
abundance: .; d_gene: TRBD2; v_gene: TRBV3-1/TRBV3-2; j_gene: TRBJ2-3; CDR3aa: CASSPAGVPDTQYF; CDR3nt: TGTGCCAGCAGCCCAGCGGGGGTCCCAGATACGCAGTATTTT
abundance: few; d_gene: TRBD1; v_gene: TRBV7-7; j_gene: TRBJ1-1; CDR3aa: CASSPQTGADTEAFF; CDR3nt: TGTGCCAGCAGCCCACAGACAGGGGCGGACACTGAAGCTTTCTTT
abundance: .; d_gene: .; v_gene: TRBV4-1; j_gene: TRBJ2-5; CDR3aa: CASSLEVRETQYF; CDR3nt: TGCGCCAGCAGCCTGGAAGTCCGAGAGACCCAGTACTTC
abundance: .; d_gene: TRBD2; v_gene: TRBV20-1; j_gene: TRBJ2-7; CDR3aa: CSASSSGGPFRRDEQYF; CDR3nt: TGCAGTGCTAGTAGTAGCGGGGGGCCATTTCGTAGAGACGAGCAGTACTTC
abundance: .; d_gene: .; v_gene: TRBV18; j_gene: TRBJ1-1; CDR3aa: CASSPPLAGRGTEAFF; CDR3nt: TGTGCCAGCTCTCCGCCATTAGCGGGTAGAGGCACTGAAGCTTTCTTT
abundance: once; d_gene: .; v_gene: TRBV6-5; j_gene: TRBJ1-4; CDR3aa: CASGWQGTSEKLFF; CDR3nt: TGTGCCAGCGGATGGCAGGGGACCAGCGAAAAACTGTTTTTT
abundance: .; d_gene: .; v_gene: TRBV5-4; j_gene: TRBJ1-1; CDR3aa: CASSLAGQRNTEAFF; CDR3nt: TGTGCCAGCAGCTTGGCGGGGCAGAGGAACACTGAAGCTTTCTTT
abundance: .; d_gene: .; v_gene: TRBV6-1; j_gene: TRBJ1-5; CDR3aa: CASSEASGVSNQPQHF; CDR3nt: TGTGCCAGCAGTGAAGCGTCAGGGGTAAGCAATCAGCCCCAGCATTTT
abundance: .; d_gene: .; v_gene: TRBV5-6; j_gene: TRBJ2-3; CDR3aa: CASSSLKLGGDTQYF; CDR3nt: TGTGCCAGCAGCTCCCTGAAATTGGGGGGAGATACGCAGTATTTT
abundance: .; d_gene: .; v_gene: TRBV5-4; j_gene: TRBJ2-7; CDR3aa: CASSLKVSPYEQYF; CDR3nt: TGTGCCAGCAGCTTGAAAGTCTCCCCATACGAGCAGTACTTC
abundance: .; d_gene: .; v_gene: TRBV2; j_gene: TRBJ1-1; CDR3aa: CASSISRVNTEAFF; CDR3nt: TGTGCCAGCAGCATATCCCGGGTGAACACTGAAGCTTTCTTT
abundance: .; d_gene: .; v_gene: TRBV10-2; j_gene: TRBJ1-6; CDR3aa: CASRTSLNSPLHF; CDR3nt: TGCGCCAGCAGGACAAGTTTAAATTCACCCCTCCACTTT